These T cell receptor beta chains were read from a single sample in a study of beta chain features in type 1 diabetes. The repertoire was sequenced with immunoSEQ multiplex PCR; TCRdb's copy has only in-frame clones and lacks some. Of approximately 100,000 clones in the sample, roughly 40% were seen once. The sequencing sample was made of stem cell memory CD4+ T cells from blood. These receptors were obtained from a woman younger than 35 in good health. Each CDR3 is given with its conserved first and last residue. Each record gives: V gene, clone size, D gene, J gene, CDR3 DNA, CDR3 protein. The D gene is left open where the match is weak. Clone sizes are given selectively: once, few, many, or a class where the clone is expanded.

TRBV7-3	few	.	TRBJ2-1	TGTGCCAGCAGCTTAAACCAGCGAGGCTCCTACAATGAGCAGTTCTTC	CASSLNQRGSYNEQFF
TRBV5-4	few	TRBD2	TRBJ2-3	TGTGCCAGCAGTCCCGCGGGAGGTCGAGATACGCAGTATTTT	CASSPAGGRDTQYF
TRBV28	.	.	TRBJ2-1	TGTGCCAGCAGTTTCGCCGGACTGAACAGCGGTGAGCAGTTCTTC	CASSFAGLNSGEQFF
TRBV29-1	.	.	TRBJ1-5	TGCAGCGTTGCACGGGGAAGCAATCAGCCCCAGCATTTT	CSVARGSNQPQHF
TRBV7-9	.	.	TRBJ1-4	TGTGCCAGCAGCTCATTATATCCGACCCACGAGGGTACTAATGAAAAACTGTTTTTT	CASSSLYPTHEGTNEKLFF
TRBV4-3	.	.	TRBJ1-2	TGCGCCAGCAGCCAAGATCCCGGGATGATGCACTATGGCTACACCTTC	CASSQDPGMMHYGYTF
TRBV7-2	.	.	TRBJ1-2	TGTGCCAGCAGCTTAGATGCCAGGGCGAGTAACGGCTACACCTTC	CASSLDARASNGYTF
TRBV10-3	.	TRBD2	TRBJ2-1	TGTGCCATATCCCCTAGCGGGGTCTCCTACAATGAGCAGTTCTTC	CAISPSGVSYNEQFF
TRBV5-6	.	TRBD2	TRBJ2-1	TGTGCCAGCCCGTCGGGACTAGCGGGACAAAATGAGCAGTTCTTC	CASPSGLAGQNEQFF
TRBV18	.	TRBD2	TRBJ2-1	TGTGCCAGCTCACCGTTACGCGGGAGAGGAAACAATGAGCAGTTCTTC	CASSPLRGRGNNEQFF
TRBV15	.	TRBD2	TRBJ2-1	TGTGCCACCAGCAGAGGTCCGGGACTAGGCTCCTACAATGAGCAGTTCTTC	CATSRGPGLGSYNEQFF
TRBV7-9	.	TRBD2	TRBJ2-1	TGTGCCAGCAGCCCTCCCGGGGGTAGCGGGAGGAAGAATGAGCAGTTCTTC	CASSPPGGSGRKNEQFF
TRBV11-2	.	.	TRBJ2-7	TGTGCCAGCAGCTTAGCCCCGGGTTCTTCCTACGAGCAGTACTTC	CASSLAPGSSYEQYF
TRBV15	.	.	TRBJ2-7	TGTGCCACCAGCAGAGATTGGGCAGGGGCGACCTACGAGCAGTACTTC	CATSRDWAGATYEQYF
TRBV5-1	.	TRBD1	TRBJ2-5	TGCGCCAGCAGCGAGGGGGGACAGGGGCAAGAGACCCAGTACTTC	CASSEGGQGQETQYF
TRBV7-2	few	TRBD1	TRBJ2-1	TGTGCCAGCAGCTCAGGGGGTGGACCCAGGAGCTATTCGCAGTTCTTC	CASSSGGGPRSYSQFF
TRBV20-1	few	.	TRBJ2-7	TGCAGTGCTAAGCTGGCCTACGAGCAGTACTTC	CSAKLAYEQYF
TRBV18	.	TRBD1	TRBJ1-3	TGTGCCAGCTCACCCACAGACAGGGGGCCTAACTCTGGAAACACCATATATTTT	CASSPTDRGPNSGNTIYF
TRBV9	few	TRBD2	TRBJ2-1	TGTGCCAGCAGCGTAAAGGCGGGAGTCTACAATGAGCAGTTCTTC	CASSVKAGVYNEQFF
TRBV27	few	TRBD1	TRBJ2-4	TGTGCCAGCAGTTTAGCAGGGACAGGGAACATTCAGTACTTC	CASSLAGTGNIQYF
TRBV2	.	.	TRBJ2-1	TGTGCCAGCAGTGATCTAGCACCCTCCTACAATGAGCAGTTCTTC	CASSDLAPSYNEQFF
TRBV7-9	.	TRBD1	TRBJ1-5	TGTGCCAGCAGCCAGCCAGGACAGGGTAGTCGAAGTAGCAATCAGCCCCAGCATTTT	CASSQPGQGSRSSNQPQHF
TRBV18	.	TRBD1	TRBJ2-7	TGTGCCAGCACACCGACAGGGGACGAGCAGTACTTC	CASTPTGDEQYF
TRBV2	.	.	TRBJ2-2	TGTGCCAGCAGTGAAATACAGGGCGGCACCGGGGAGCTGTTTTTT	CASSEIQGGTGELFF